This T cell receptor beta chain was identified during a study of tumor-infiltrating lymphocytes in primary liver carcinoma. In the study overall: The tumors ranged from about 4.2 to 11 cm across and fell within stage T1-T3 N0M0. Study-level points and caveats: Only about 8-24% of top clones were detected in all five tumor regions. Tumor region pairs shared more overlap than did tumor-adjacent and tumor-blood pairs.

TCR beta cDNA was made from around 460 ng total RNA with a constant-region primer. Sequencing libraries for TCR beta derived from three nested multiplex PCR rounds that used slightly modified ARM-PCR. TRBV1-TRBV30 forward primers paired with a C-beta reverse primer were used in the first two PCR rounds, which ran roughly 11 cycles each. TCRdb used MiXCR to reprocess the multiplex PCR reads, holding one entry per CDR3 protein. Among some 190,000 distinct CDR3 sequences listed, around four fifths were seen once. Germline-derived CDR1 and CDR2 are SGHVS and FQNEAQ. This CDR3 comprises 16 residues. Extraction of RNA together with DNA used about 18-30 mg of unsorted bulk tissue. Patients had chronic HBV infection and were treatment-naive. Regarding this clonotype: Its antigen is unknown. One end of the junction does not line up with germline, which may come from a read error.

The sample taken for sequencing was tumor tissue from primary liver carcinoma. The gene calls are TRBV7-8 and TRBJ2-1; the match to TRBD2 covers 12 bases. The DNA end favors TRBJ2-7, so the J call may be wrong. The sequence came from a man aged 35 to 55 with primary liver carcinoma and hepatitis B virus infection. As DNA, the CDR3 is TGTGCCAGTAGCTATCTAGCGGGAGGGTCCTACAATGAGCAGTACTTC. The encoded protein is CASSYLAGGSYNEQYF.